This T cell receptor (beta chain) was sequenced during a study of human T cells and chemical hapten exposure. Study overall: Each patient's scalp received weekly diphenylcyclopropenone throughout the approximately 25-week study. Overall study results and limits: Every donor had alopecia, and their immune response may therefore differ from healthy people's.

CDR3 length equals 16 residues. The V gene's germline CDR1 is MGHRA and CDR2 YSYEKL. V was clipped by 7 bases and J by 2 bases, with 17 bases between them. This clonotype was counted only a few times. Its antigen is still unknown. In TCRdb, the RACE reads were re-called with MiXCR into one record per CDR3 protein. Seen here are about 350,000 distinct CDR3 sequences, around 6% observed once, and the top ten hold around 6%. Time point reported: patch test 2, 6 weeks after DPC sensitization. As for treatment: therapeutic diphenylcyclopropenone sensitization with weekly scalp DPC. The drawing of blood occurred before each patch test was applied. People who gave samples had alopecia, were 18 to 70 years old, and were suitable for DPC.

The genes are TRBV4-1 and TRBJ2-2, with no clear D. This sequence originates from a woman aged 18-30 years with alopecia areata. Some clones in this sample may be carry-over from other donors' samples. The specimen comprised whole blood, sampled in connection with sensitization to the hapten diphenylcyclopropenone (DPC). Here the CDR3 DNA reads TGCGCCAGCACCACGGTCCTATCCAGAAACACCGGGGAGCTGTTTTTT. It specifies CASTTVLSRNTGELFF.